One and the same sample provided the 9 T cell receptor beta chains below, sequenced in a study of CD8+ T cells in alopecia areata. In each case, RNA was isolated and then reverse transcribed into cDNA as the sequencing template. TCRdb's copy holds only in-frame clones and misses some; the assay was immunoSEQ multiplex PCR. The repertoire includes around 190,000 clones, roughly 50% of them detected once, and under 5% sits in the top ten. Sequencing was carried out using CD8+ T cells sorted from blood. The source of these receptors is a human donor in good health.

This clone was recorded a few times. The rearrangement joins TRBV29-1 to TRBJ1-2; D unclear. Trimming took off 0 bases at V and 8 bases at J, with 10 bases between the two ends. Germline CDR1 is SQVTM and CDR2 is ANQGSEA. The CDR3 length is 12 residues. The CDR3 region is CSVEEGGIGYTF. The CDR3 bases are TGCAGCGTTGAAGAAGGAGGTATCGGCTACACCTTC.

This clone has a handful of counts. CDR3 loop: CASSLGGNSNQPQHF. As DNA, the CDR3 is TGTGCCAGCAGCTTAGGTGGAAATAGCAATCAGCCCCAGCATTTT. J is TRBJ1-5 and V is TRBV11-2; D unclear. Trimming cost V 1 base and J 0 bases, with 7 bases left between them. Germline values: CDR1 SGHAT, CDR2 FQNNGV. The CDR3 is 15 amino acids.

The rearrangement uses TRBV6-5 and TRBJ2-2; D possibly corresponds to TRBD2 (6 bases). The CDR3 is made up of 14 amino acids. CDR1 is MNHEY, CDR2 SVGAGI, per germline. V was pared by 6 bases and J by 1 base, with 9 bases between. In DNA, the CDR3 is TGTGCCAGCAGCGGGGGAGAGAACACCGGGGAGCTGTTTTTT. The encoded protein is CASSGGENTGELFF.

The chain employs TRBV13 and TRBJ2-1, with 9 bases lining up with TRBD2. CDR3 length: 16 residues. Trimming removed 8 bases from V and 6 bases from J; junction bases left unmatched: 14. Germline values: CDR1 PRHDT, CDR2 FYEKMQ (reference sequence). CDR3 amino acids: CASAGLAGAARNEQFF. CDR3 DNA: TGTGCCAGCGCGGGGTTAGCGGGGGCAGCCCGCAATGAGCAGTTCTTC.

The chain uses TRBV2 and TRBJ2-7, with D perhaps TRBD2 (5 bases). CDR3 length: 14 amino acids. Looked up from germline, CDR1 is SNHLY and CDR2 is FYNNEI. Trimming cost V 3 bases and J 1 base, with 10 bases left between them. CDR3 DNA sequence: TGTGCCAGCAGTGAGGACGGGAATTCCTACGAGCAGTACTTC. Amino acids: CASSEDGNSYEQYF.

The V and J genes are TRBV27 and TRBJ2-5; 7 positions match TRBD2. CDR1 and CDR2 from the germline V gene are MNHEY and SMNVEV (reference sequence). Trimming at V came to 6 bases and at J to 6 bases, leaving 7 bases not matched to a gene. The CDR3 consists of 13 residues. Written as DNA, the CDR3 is TGTGCCAGCAGCATGGGAGGGAAAAAGACCCAGTACTTC. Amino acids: CASSMGGKKTQYF.

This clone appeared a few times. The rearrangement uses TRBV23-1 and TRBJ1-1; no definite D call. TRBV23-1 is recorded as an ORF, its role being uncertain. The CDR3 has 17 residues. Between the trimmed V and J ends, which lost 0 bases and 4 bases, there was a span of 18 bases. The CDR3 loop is CASSQSLNNTPTTEAFF. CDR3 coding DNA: TGCGCCAGCAGTCAATCATTAAACAACACACCGACCACTGAAGCTTTCTTT.

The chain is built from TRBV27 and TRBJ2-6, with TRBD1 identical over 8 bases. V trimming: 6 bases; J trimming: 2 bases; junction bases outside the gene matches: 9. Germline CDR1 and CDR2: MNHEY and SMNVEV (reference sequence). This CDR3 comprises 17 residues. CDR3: CASSPGQDGPGANVLTF. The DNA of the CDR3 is TGTGCCAGCAGCCCGGGACAGGATGGACCTGGGGCCAACGTCCTGACTTTC.

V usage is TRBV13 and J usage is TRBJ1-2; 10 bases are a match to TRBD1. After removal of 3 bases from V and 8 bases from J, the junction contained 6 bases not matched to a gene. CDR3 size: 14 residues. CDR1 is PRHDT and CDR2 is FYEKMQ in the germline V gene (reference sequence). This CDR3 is CASSFGTGAGGYTF. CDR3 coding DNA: TGTGCCAGCAGCTTCGGGACAGGGGCCGGGGGCTACACCTTC.